The clone carrying this T cell receptor beta chain was seen a few times. This sample is part of a study of blood T cell repertoires in COVID-19. In the original workflow: Amplification of reference gene primers provided the estimated nucleated cell counts. Some clones are missing from TCRdb's copy, which holds only in-frame ones; the method was immunoSEQ multiplex PCR. The V and J calls and the clone size are those of that table, but D and trimming were determined from the DNA. The sample consists of 35,000 to 55,000 clones, approximately 81% of them appearing once. Germline CDR1 SNHLY, CDR2 FYNNEI. With V trimmed by 8 bases and J by 0 bases, 6 bases remained unmatched. The CDR3 spans 14 residues.

This receptor was identified in an older woman with acute or convalescent COVID-19. The chain combines TRBV2 with TRBJ1-2, with 7 bases lining up with TRBD1. The specimen sequenced was peripheral blood. The CDR3 spells CASVWDSPNYGYTF. In DNA form, the CDR3 reads TGTGCCAGCGTTTGGGACAGCCCTAACTATGGCTACACCTTC.